Given below is one TCR beta chain in context. Clones were read by immunoSEQ multiplex PCR, and TCRdb kept only the in-frame ones, dropping some. This table holds 60,000 to 90,000 clones, around 84% found once. The data belong to a study of blood T cell repertoires in COVID-19. The CDR3 is made up of 13 amino acids. Trimming took 5 bases from V and 8 from J; bases not matched to a gene: 4. Germline assignment: CDR1 SGHVS and CDR2 FQNEAQ. The gene calls are TRBV7-8 and TRBJ2-3, with 10 positions matching TRBD1. What was sequenced was peripheral blood. This TCR was recovered from a woman between 50 and 59 years old with acute or convalescent COVID-19. The CDR3 DNA sequence: TGTGCCAGCAGCGCCCGGGACAGGGGTACGCAGTATTTT. Its translation: CASSARDRGTQYF.